The rows below give T cell receptor beta chains drawn from one sample of a study of blood T cell repertoires in COVID-19. Profiled with immunoSEQ multiplex PCR; TCRdb holds only in-frame clones, not every one. Of about 90,000 clones in the sample, 92% were seen once. Material for sequencing was peripheral blood. Receptor source: a woman in her sixties with active COVID-19. CDR3s include the opening cysteine and the closing phenylalanine or tryptophan. D genes are given only for firm matches. Size tells how often a clone was seen (once, few, many) or the class of an expanded clone, and some rows leave it out.

>TRBV7-2|NA|TRBJ2-2|NA
CASSLVQNTGELFF
TGTGCCAGCAGCTTAGTTCAGAACACCGGGGAGCTGTTTTTT
>TRBV19|TRBD2|TRBJ2-7|NA
CASSISGGTAEYEQYF
TGTGCCAGTAGTATATCCGGGGGGACTGCCGAATACGAGCAGTACTTC
>TRBV28|NA|TRBJ2-1|NA
CASMAGTFYNEQFF
TGTGCCAGCATGGCGGGGACCTTCTACAATGAGCAGTTCTTC
>TRBV4-2|NA|TRBJ1-1|NA
CASSQKSGDSEAFF
TGTGCCAGCAGCCAAAAATCCGGGGACTCGGAAGCTTTCTTT
>TRBV7-2|NA|TRBJ1-5|NA
CASSLGVGVSNQPQHF
TGTGCCAGCAGCTTAGGGGTAGGGGTTAGCAATCAGCCCCAGCATTTT
>TRBV27|TRBD2|TRBJ2-7|NA
CASSPRGGAEQYF
TGTGCCAGCAGTCCCCGGGGGGGGGCCGAGCAGTACTTC
>TRBV24-1|TRBD2|TRBJ2-3|NA
CATSDPGRAGTSTDTQYF
TGTGCCACCAGTGATCCCGGGAGGGCGGGGACTAGCACAGATACGCAGTATTTT
>TRBV4-3|NA|TRBJ1-6|NA
CASSQERGRSSFFHF
TGCGCCAGCAGCCAAGAGCGGGGGAGGTCGTCTTTTTTTCACTTT
>TRBV19|TRBD2|TRBJ2-2|NA
CASSIAGGGTLNTGELFF
TGTGCCAGTAGTATAGCGGGGGGAGGGACTTTGAACACCGGGGAGCTGTTTTTT
>TRBV5-4|TRBD1|TRBJ1-6|NA
CASSSGQGDSPLHF
TGTGCCAGCAGCTCCGGACAGGGGGATTCACCCCTCCACTTT
>TRBV14|NA|TRBJ2-5|few
CASSQDVHDKETQYF
TGTGCCAGCAGCCAAGATGTCCACGACAAAGAGACCCAGTACTTC